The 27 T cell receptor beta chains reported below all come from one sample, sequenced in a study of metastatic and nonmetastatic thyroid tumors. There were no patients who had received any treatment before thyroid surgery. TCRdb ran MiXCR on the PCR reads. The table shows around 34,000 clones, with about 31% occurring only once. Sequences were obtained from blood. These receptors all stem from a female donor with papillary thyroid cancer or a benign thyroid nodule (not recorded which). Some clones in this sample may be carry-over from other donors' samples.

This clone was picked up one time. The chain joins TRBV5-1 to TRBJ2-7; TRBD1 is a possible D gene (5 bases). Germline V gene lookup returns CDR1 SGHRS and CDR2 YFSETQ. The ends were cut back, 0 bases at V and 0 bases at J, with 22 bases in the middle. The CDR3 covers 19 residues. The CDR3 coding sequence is TGCGCCAGCAGCTTGGAAAGTAGGGGCTTCCTTAGGAGCTCCTACGAGCAGTACTTC. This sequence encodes CASSLESRGFLRSSYEQYF.

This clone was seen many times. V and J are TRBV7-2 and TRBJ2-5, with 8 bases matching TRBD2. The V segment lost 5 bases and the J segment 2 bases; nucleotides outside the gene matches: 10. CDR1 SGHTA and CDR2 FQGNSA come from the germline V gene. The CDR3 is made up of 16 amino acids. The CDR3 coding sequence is TGTGCCAGCAGCACCCTCGGAGCGGGGGTGCAAGAGACCCAGTACTTC. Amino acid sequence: CASSTLGAGVQETQYF.

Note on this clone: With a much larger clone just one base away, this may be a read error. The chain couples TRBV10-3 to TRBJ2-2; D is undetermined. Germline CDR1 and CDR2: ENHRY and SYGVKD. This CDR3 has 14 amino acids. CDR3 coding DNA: TGTGCCATCATTGAGGCAGCGAACACCGGGGAGCTGTTTTTT. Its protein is CAIIEAANTGELFF.

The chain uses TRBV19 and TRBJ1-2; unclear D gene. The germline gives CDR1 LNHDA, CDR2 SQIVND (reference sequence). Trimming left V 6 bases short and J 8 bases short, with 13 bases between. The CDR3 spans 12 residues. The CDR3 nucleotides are TGTGCCAGTAGGAAGCAAGGGTTCGGCTACACCTTC. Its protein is CASRKQGFGYTF.

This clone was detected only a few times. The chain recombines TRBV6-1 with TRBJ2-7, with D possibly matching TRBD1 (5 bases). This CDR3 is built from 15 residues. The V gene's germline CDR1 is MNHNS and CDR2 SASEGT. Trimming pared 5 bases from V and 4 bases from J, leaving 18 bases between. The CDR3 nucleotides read TGTGCCAGCAGTAGAGCTGGACATGGATCGTACGAGCAGTACTTC. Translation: CASSRAGHGSYEQYF.

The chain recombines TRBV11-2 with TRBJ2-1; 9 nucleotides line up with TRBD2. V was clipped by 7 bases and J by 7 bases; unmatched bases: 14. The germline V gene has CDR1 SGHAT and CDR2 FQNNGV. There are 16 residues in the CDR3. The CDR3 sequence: CASTDFGSGSVNEQFF. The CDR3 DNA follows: TGTGCCAGCACCGACTTCGGTAGCGGGAGTGTGAATGAGCAGTTCTTC.

The CDR3 nucleotides read TGTGCCAGCATTTCCTCTTTCGGGTGCACGCAGTATTTT. This translates into CASISSFGCTQYF. The chain joins TRBV27 to TRBJ2-3; D gene unclear. The CDR3 extends over 13 amino acids. From germline, CDR1 is MNHEY and CDR2 SMNVEV (reference sequence). Trimming removed 7 bases from V and 9 bases from J, with 17 bases in between.

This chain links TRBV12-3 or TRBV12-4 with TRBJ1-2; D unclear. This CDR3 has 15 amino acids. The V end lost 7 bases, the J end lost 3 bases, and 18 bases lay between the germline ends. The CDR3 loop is CASIHTHPGDYGYTF. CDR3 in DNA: TGTGCCAGCATCCACACCCACCCTGGGGACTATGGCTACACCTTC.

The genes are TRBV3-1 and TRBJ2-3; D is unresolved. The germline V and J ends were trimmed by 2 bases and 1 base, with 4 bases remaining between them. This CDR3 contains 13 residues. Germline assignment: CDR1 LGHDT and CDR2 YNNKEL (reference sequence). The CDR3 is CASSQRGTDTQYF. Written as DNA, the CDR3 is TGTGCCAGCAGCCAACGGGGCACAGATACGCAGTATTTT.

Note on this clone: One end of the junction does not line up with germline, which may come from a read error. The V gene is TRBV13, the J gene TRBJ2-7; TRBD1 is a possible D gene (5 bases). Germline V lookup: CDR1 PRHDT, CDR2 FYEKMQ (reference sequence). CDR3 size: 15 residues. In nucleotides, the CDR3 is TGTGCCATCAGCCTTGTGTCAGGGAATTGTTGCGAGCAGTACTTC. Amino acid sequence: CAISLVSGNCCEQYF.

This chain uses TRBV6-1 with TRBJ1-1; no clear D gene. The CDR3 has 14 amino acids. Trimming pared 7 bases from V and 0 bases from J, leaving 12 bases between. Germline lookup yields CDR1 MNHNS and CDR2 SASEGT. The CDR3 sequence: CASTPGWVNTEAFF. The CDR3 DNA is TGTGCCAGCACGCCGGGCTGGGTGAACACTGAAGCTTTCTTT.

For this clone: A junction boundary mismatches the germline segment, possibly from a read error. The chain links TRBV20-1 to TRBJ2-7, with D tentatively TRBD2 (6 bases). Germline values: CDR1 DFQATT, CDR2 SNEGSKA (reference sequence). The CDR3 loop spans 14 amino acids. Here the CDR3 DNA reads TGCAGAGCTAGTCTTGCTAGCGTCACCTACGTGCAGTACTTC. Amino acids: CRASLASVTYVQYF.

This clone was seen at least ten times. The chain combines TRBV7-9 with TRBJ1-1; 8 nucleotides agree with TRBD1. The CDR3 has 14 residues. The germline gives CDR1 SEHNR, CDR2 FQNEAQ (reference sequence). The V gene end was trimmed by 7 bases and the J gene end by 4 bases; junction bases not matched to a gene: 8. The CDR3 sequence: CASIPGGGRTEAFF. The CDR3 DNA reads TGTGCCAGCATCCCAGGGGGCGGGCGCACTGAAGCTTTCTTT.

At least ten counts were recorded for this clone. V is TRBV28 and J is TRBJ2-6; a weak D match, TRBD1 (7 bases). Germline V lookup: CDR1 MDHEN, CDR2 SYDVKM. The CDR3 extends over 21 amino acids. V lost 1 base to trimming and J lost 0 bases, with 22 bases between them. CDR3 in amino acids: CASSLSSHFRGVSSGANVLTF. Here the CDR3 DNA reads TGTGCCAGCAGTTTATCATCCCACTTCAGGGGGGTCTCCTCTGGGGCCAACGTCCTGACTTTC.

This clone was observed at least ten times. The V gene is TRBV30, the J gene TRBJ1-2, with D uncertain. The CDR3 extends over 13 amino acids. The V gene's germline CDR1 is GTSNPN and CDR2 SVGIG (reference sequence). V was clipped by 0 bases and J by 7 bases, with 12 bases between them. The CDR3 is CAWSVGPRRGYTF. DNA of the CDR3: TGTGCCTGGAGTGTTGGGCCCAGGCGTGGCTACACCTTC.

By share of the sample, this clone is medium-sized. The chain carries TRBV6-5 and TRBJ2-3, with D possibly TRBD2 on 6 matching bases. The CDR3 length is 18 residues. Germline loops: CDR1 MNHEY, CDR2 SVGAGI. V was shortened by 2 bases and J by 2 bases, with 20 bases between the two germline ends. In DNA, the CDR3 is TGTGCCAGCAGTTACGTTGTTCCGACGGGAGCGATCACAGATACGCAGTATTTT. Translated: CASSYVVPTGAITDTQYF.

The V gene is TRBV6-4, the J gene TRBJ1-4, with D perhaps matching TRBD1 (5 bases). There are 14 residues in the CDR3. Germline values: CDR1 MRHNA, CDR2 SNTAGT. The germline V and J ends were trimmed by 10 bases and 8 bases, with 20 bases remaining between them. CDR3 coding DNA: TGTGCCAACAGCCTGGGCAGGGCCGGGGAAAAACTGTTTTTT. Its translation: CANSLGRAGEKLFF.

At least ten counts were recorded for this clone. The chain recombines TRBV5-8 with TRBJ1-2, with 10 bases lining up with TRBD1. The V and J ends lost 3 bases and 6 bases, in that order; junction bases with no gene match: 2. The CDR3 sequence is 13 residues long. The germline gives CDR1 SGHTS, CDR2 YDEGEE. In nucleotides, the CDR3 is TGTGCCAGCAGCTACGGGACAGGGGATGGCTACACCTTC. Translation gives CASSYGTGDGYTF.

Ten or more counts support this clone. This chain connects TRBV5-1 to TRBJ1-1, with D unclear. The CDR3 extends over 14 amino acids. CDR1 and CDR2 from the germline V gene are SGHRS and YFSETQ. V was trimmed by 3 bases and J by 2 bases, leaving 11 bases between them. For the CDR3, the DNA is TGCGCCAGCAGCTCAGGCCCCATAAACACTGAAGCTTTCTTT. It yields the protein CASSSGPINTEAFF.

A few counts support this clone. This CDR3 is CASSMGQYSNQPQHF. The CDR3 DNA sequence: TGTGCCAGTAGTATGGGACAATATAGCAATCAGCCCCAGCATTTT. The chain employs TRBV19 and TRBJ1-5; D is perhaps TRBD1 (6 bases). V lost 3 bases, J lost 0 bases, and 9 bases lay in between. The CDR3 runs to 15 residues. Per the germline V gene, CDR1 is LNHDA and CDR2 is SQIVND (reference sequence).

The CDR3 spells CSARRPGEGRSNIQYF. The CDR3, as DNA: TGCAGTGCCAGAAGACCGGGAGAGGGACGTTCCAACATTCAGTACTTC. This rearrangement joins TRBV20-1 to TRBJ2-4, with D perhaps matching TRBD2 (6 bases). Germline values: CDR1 DFQATT, CDR2 SNEGSKA (reference sequence). The CDR3 runs to 16 residues. V gave up 6 bases and J gave up 7 bases, with 25 bases separating them.

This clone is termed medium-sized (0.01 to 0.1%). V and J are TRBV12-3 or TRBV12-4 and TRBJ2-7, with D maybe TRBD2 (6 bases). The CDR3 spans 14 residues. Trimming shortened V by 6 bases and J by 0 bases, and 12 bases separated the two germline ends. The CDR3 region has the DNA TGTGCCAGCAGCCGGGACTCCCACTCCTACGAGCAGTACTTC. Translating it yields CASSRDSHSYEQYF.

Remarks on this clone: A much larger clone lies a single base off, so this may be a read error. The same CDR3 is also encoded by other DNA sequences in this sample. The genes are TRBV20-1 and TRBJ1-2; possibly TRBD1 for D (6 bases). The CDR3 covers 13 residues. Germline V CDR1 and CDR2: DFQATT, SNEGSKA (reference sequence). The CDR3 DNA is TGCAGCGCTTCGGACAGTGCGAACTATGGCTACACCTTC. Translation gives CSASDSANYGYTF.

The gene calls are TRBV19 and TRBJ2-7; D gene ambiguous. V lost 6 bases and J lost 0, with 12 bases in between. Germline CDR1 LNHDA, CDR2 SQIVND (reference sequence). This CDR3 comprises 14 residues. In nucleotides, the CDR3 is TGTGCCAGTAGCGGAAGTCTAAGCTCCTACGAGCAGTACTTC. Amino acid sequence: CASSGSLSSYEQYF.

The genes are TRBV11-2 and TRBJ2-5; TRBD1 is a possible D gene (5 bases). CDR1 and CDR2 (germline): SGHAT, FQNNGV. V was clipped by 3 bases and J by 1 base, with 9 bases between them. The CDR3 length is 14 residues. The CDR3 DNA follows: TGTGCCAGCAGCTTCCGACAGATCCAAGAGACCCAGTACTTC. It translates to CASSFRQIQETQYF.

The CDR3 loop reads CASSLDRSEQYF. The CDR3 DNA sequence: TGTGCCAGCAGCTTAGACCGTTCCGAGCAGTACTTC. The rearrangement links TRBV11-2 to TRBJ2-7; no clear D. Trimming removed 0 bases from V and 6 bases from J, with 6 bases in between. The CDR3 is made up of 12 amino acids. Germline V CDR1 and CDR2: SGHAT, FQNNGV.

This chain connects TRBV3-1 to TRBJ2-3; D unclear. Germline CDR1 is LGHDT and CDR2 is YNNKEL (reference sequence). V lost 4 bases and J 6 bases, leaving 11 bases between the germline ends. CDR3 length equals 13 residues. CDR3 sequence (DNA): TGTGCCAGCAGCCCCCTAGGCAGGGATACGCAGTATTTT. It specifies CASSPLGRDTQYF.